These T cell receptor beta chains were read from a single sample in a study of T cells in Graves' hyperthyroidism and ophthalmopathy. TCRdb processed the multiplex PCR reads anew with MiXCR; each CDR3 protein has one entry. The table lists roughly 360,000 distinct CDR3 sequences, around an eighth of them singletons. The sample was blood. These TCRs come from a man younger than 45 with Graves' hyperthyroidism that later progressed to Graves' ophthalmopathy. Both conserved end residues are part of each CDR3. The D gene is left open where the match is weak. Clone size is stated in some rows and not others, as once, few, many or a class when expanded.

D	V	size	J	DNA	CDR3
TRBD1	TRBV5-1	many	TRBJ1-5	TGCGCCAGCAGCTTGGATGGGGACAGGGCTCAGCCCCAGCATTTT	CASSLDGDRAQPQHF
NA	TRBV10-3	many	TRBJ2-2	TGTGCCATCTCCGGGACCTCCACCCTTAACACCGGGGAGCTGTTTTTT	CAISGTSTLNTGELFF
NA	TRBV2	NA	TRBJ1-2	TGTGCCAGCAGAAACAGGGACCCCTATGGCTACACCTTC	CASRNRDPYGYTF
TRBD1	TRBV10-3	many	TRBJ1-5	TGTGCCATCAGGCCTAAAATAGGGGGCATAAGGCAGCCCCAGCATTTT	CAIRPKIGGIRQPQHF
TRBD2	TRBV2	many	TRBJ2-7	TGTGCCAGCAGTCCCTGGACTAGCTCCCTACCCTACGAGCAGTACTTC	CASSPWTSSLPYEQYF
TRBD2	TRBV25-1	NA	TRBJ2-2	TGTGCCAGCAGTGAAACTAGCGGGGGATGGGAAACCGGGGAGCTGTTTTTT	CASSETSGGWETGELFF
TRBD2	TRBV12-3/TRBV12-4	once	TRBJ2-1	TGTGCCAGCAGGGACCCTAGCGGGAGTCATCAAGGTGAGCAGTTCTTC	CASRDPSGSHQGEQFF
NA	TRBV4-2	many	TRBJ1-2	TGTGCCAGCAGCCAAGATTCGTATGGCTACACCTTC	CASSQDSYGYTF
NA	TRBV20-1	many	TRBJ2-1	TGCAGTGCATTCCTCGGGGCGAGGGCCTACAATGAGCAGTTCTTC	CSAFLGARAYNEQFF
TRBD1	TRBV28	few	TRBJ1-2	TGTACCAGCAACCGACAGGGTGAAGGGCATGGCTACACCTTC	CTSNRQGEGHGYTF
NA	TRBV10-3	few	TRBJ1-4	TGTGCCATCAGTGGGTCCGGTGCTCCAAATCTTGAAAAACTGTTTTTT	CAISGSGAPNLEKLFF
NA	TRBV9	many	TRBJ1-6	TGTGCCAGCAGCCGAGACAGGATTAATTCACCCCTCCACTTT	CASSRDRINSPLHF
NA	TRBV7-9	many	TRBJ1-2	TGTGCCAGCAGATTAGGGGACTATGGCTACACCTTC	CASRLGDYGYTF
TRBD2	TRBV6-1	NA	TRBJ2-7	TGTGCCAGCAGACTCCGGGGGGGCGAGCAGTACTTC	CASRLRGGEQYF
NA	TRBV29-1	many	TRBJ2-1	TGCAGCGCTGGACTGGACAATGAGCAGTTCTTC	CSAGLDNEQFF
NA	TRBV11-3	few	TRBJ2-2	TGTGCCAGCAGCTTAAATCCCCCGAACACCGGGGAGCTGTTTTTT	CASSLNPPNTGELFF
NA	TRBV29-1	few	TRBJ1-1	TGCAGCGTTGAAGACCCGGGAAAAGCTTTCTTT	CSVEDPGKAFF
NA	TRBV7-9	few	TRBJ2-7	TGTGCCAGCAGACCTTTAGGAAGTTCGCGCGAGCAGTACTTC	CASRPLGSSREQYF
TRBD1	TRBV6-1	many	TRBJ1-1	TGTGCCAGCAGTGAAGACAGGGGGCGAGGCACTGAAGCTTTCTTT	CASSEDRGRGTEAFF
NA	TRBV6-1	many	TRBJ1-2	TGTGCCAGCAGTCCTGATAGTGGGAACTATGGCTACACCTTC	CASSPDSGNYGYTF
TRBD1	TRBV28	many	TRBJ1-4	TGTGCCAGCAAAAATAGGGACAGGAGATACGAAAAACTGTTTTTT	CASKNRDRRYEKLFF
NA	TRBV7-9	NA	TRBJ2-3	TGTGCCAGCAGCCGAATGGGCGGAAATACAGATACGCAGTATTTT	CASSRMGGNTDTQYF
NA	TRBV5-1	NA	TRBJ2-1	TGCGCCAGCAGCTTGGCCGCGGCTAGCTCCTACAATGAGCAGTTCTTC	CASSLAAASSYNEQFF
NA	TRBV9	many	TRBJ1-2	TGTGCCAGCAGCACGGGGGGTTCGGATGGCTACACCTTC	CASSTGGSDGYTF
NA	TRBV7-2	NA	TRBJ1-6	TGTGCCAGCAGCTTAGCCAATGGGGGTTCACCCCTCCACTTT	CASSLANGGSPLHF
TRBD1	TRBV12-3/TRBV12-4	NA	TRBJ2-5	TGTGCCAGCAGTTTTCGGGACAGGGACAGCCAAGAGACCCAGTACTTC	CASSFRDRDSQETQYF
NA	TRBV29-1	NA	TRBJ2-7	TGCAGCACCCGGACAGAGGCGTACGAGCAGTACTTC	CSTRTEAYEQYF
NA	TRBV4-1	NA	TRBJ1-5	TGCGCCAGCGGCCAAGGGCAGGGAATGGGCCAGCCCCAGCATTTT	CASGQGQGMGQPQHF
TRBD1	TRBV6-2/TRBV6-3	many	TRBJ2-5	TGTGCCAGCGGCGCCCTGGACAGGGGGGAGACCCAGTACTTC	CASGALDRGETQYF
NA	TRBV27	few	TRBJ1-2	TGTGCCAGCAGTTTTCAGGGGCAGGGCTATGGCTACACCTTC	CASSFQGQGYGYTF
NA	TRBV7-9	many	TRBJ2-7	TGTGCCAGCAGTTCCCAAATGGGGTCCGAGCAGTACTTC	CASSSQMGSEQYF
TRBD1	TRBV2	few	TRBJ1-2	TGTGCCAGCAGCTTAGGGGGCTCTCCTGGCTACACCTTC	CASSLGGSPGYTF
TRBD2	TRBV7-2	many	TRBJ2-3	TGTGCCAGCAGCTCCCTGGGACTAGCGGGGGCTGTCACAGATACGCAGTATTTT	CASSSLGLAGAVTDTQYF
NA	TRBV19	NA	TRBJ1-1	TGTGCCAGTAGTATGGGAAGGGGAGGAACTGAAGCTTTCTTT	CASSMGRGGTEAFF
NA	TRBV20-1	NA	TRBJ1-5	TGCAGTGCTAGAAACAGGGTTCAGCAGCCCCAGCATTTT	CSARNRVQQPQHF